What follows are 15 T cell receptor beta chains derived from one specimen sequenced in a study of cytomegalovirus exposure and HLA in healthy donors. Primers for the PCR totalled 60 Vbeta and 13 Jbeta. Sequenced by immunoSEQ multiplex PCR; TCRdb stores in-frame clones only, minus some. This table holds over 150,000 clones, approximately 84% found once. Specimen: PBMCs. Receptors originate from a girl under two years old in good health and CMV-seronegative.

The chain couples TRBV13 to TRBJ2-3, with D possibly TRBD1 on 5 matching bases. Germline V gene sequence: CDR1 PRHDT, CDR2 FYEKMQ (reference sequence). The CDR3 length is 16 residues. The V end lost 5 bases, the J end lost 1 base, and 16 bases lay between the germline ends. As DNA, the CDR3 is TGTGCCAGCAGCCTCTCCGAGACAGCTCGCACAGATACGCAGTATTTT. This gives the protein CASSLSETARTDTQYF.

This chain uses TRBV7-6 with TRBJ2-7, with 9 nucleotides matching TRBD2. Germline lookup yields CDR1 SGHVS and CDR2 FNYEAQ. V shed 5 bases, J shed 7 bases, and the junction held 12 bases outside the gene matches. The CDR3 runs 15 residues. The CDR3 DNA sequence: TGTGCCAGCAGCCCGACTAGCGGAATGCTTGGAGAGCAGTACTTC. Protein sequence: CASSPTSGMLGEQYF.

The gene calls are TRBV2 and TRBJ1-5; D is unclear. Germline assignment: CDR1 SNHLY and CDR2 FYNNEI. Trimming took off 4 bases at V and 2 bases at J, with 9 bases between the two ends. The CDR3 totals 14 residues. CDR3 DNA sequence: TGTGCCAGCAGTGGGAGCATGGGCAATCAGCCCCAGCATTTT. Translation: CASSGSMGNQPQHF.

V usage is TRBV10-2 and J usage is TRBJ1-3, with D unclear. The V end lost 3 bases, the J end lost 0 bases, and 9 bases lay between the germline ends. Looked up from germline, CDR1 is WSHSY and CDR2 is SAAADI. The CDR3 loop spans 15 amino acids. The CDR3 loop is CASSDYGRSGNTIYF. CDR3 DNA sequence: TGCGCCAGCAGTGATTATGGCCGCTCTGGAAACACCATATATTTT.

The CDR3 DNA reads TGTGCCATCAGTTTCCGGGACAGCAAGTACGAGCAGTACTTC. It specifies CAISFRDSKYEQYF. This chain uses TRBV10-3 with TRBJ2-5, with 7 bases lining up with TRBD1. Matching the DNA end better, TRBJ2-7 makes the J call doubtful. Germline CDR1 ENHRY, CDR2 SYGVKD. CDR3 length equals 14 residues.

The rearrangement links TRBV30 to TRBJ2-1, with 7 bases identical to TRBD2. There are 13 residues in the CDR3. J gave up 1 base and V 8 bases, and 5 bases lay outside the gene matches. Per the germline V gene, CDR1 is GTSNPN and CDR2 is SVGIG (reference sequence). Here the CDR3 reads CAGGGRSYNEQFF. The CDR3 DNA reads as TGTGCCGGGGGGGGGAGGTCCTACAATGAGCAGTTCTTC.

The rearrangement joins TRBV7-9 to TRBJ2-7; 13 positions match TRBD2. The germline gives CDR1 SEHNR, CDR2 FQNEAQ (reference sequence). Unmatched junction bases numbered 18, after V lost 3 bases and J lost 7 bases. The CDR3 sequence is 19 residues long. The CDR3: CASSLRPGLAGAEQGEQYF. CDR3 bases: TGTGCCAGCAGCTTGAGACCCGGACTAGCGGGGGCCGAACAGGGGGAGCAGTACTTC.

The sample holds one count of this clone. This chain uses TRBV5-1 with TRBJ1-1, with a tentative D call TRBD1 (6 bases). Germline V gene lookup returns CDR1 SGHRS and CDR2 YFSETQ. The CDR3 loop spans 16 amino acids. V was cut by 0 bases and J by 0 bases, with 12 bases left in between. The CDR3 nucleotides read TGCGCCAGCAGCTTGGCCGGGGGGGCCTTGAACACTGAAGCTTTCTTT. Its translation: CASSLAGGALNTEAFF.

The CDR3 sequence: CARSSGQGQANYGYTF. The CDR3 region has the DNA TGTGCCAGAAGCTCGGGACAGGGCCAAGCTAACTATGGCTACACCTTC. The chain is built from TRBV5-3 and TRBJ1-2; 9 positions agree with TRBD1. TRBV5-3 is labeled an ORF, and its function is uncertain. The V segment lost 3 bases and the J segment 0 bases; nucleotides outside the gene matches: 6. The CDR3 contains 16 residues.

This clone was detected only once. The chain recombines TRBV19 with TRBJ2-7; TRBD2 aligns across 8 bases. Germline values: CDR1 LNHDA, CDR2 SQIVND (reference sequence). The CDR3 extends over 16 amino acids. The V gene end was trimmed by 4 bases and the J gene end by 7 bases; junction bases not matched to a gene: 15. The CDR3 sequence: CASSTLWTSTVGEQYF. CDR3 bases: TGTGCCAGTAGTACCCTCTGGACTAGCACCGTAGGGGAGCAGTACTTC.

This clone was recorded a few times. V is TRBV6-1 and J is TRBJ2-7; the D gene is possibly TRBD2 (5 bases). The CDR3 has 14 residues. CDR1 MNHNS and CDR2 SASEGT come from the germline V gene. Trimming pared 3 bases from V and 1 base from J, leaving 10 bases between. CDR3 sequence reads: CASSEEDLSYEQYF. The CDR3 DNA is TGTGCCAGCAGTGAGGAGGACCTGTCCTACGAGCAGTACTTC.

Here the CDR3 reads CASSPDRSPTGELFF. CDR3 sequence (DNA): TGTGCCAGCAGTCCCGACAGGTCCCCCACCGGGGAGCTGTTTTTT. The chain combines TRBV27 with TRBJ2-2; D is possibly TRBD1 (6 bases). V was cut by 5 bases and J by 4 bases, with 14 bases left in between. Looked up from germline, CDR1 is MNHEY and CDR2 is SMNVEV (reference sequence). The CDR3 sequence is 15 residues long.

The V call is TRBV30, the J call TRBJ2-2; D remains ambiguous. Looked up from germline, CDR1 is GTSNPN and CDR2 is SVGIG (reference sequence). V gave up 3 bases and J gave up 7 bases, with 6 bases separating them. CDR3 length: 11 residues. CDR3 region: CAWSGDGELFF. The CDR3 coding sequence is TGTGCCTGGAGCGGTGACGGGGAGCTGTTTTTT.

This clone showed up just a few times. J is TRBJ2-7 and V is TRBV4-2, with 8 bases that match TRBD1. Germline V gene sequence: CDR1 LGHNA, CDR2 YNFKEQ. Unmatched junction bases numbered 3, after V lost 1 base and J lost 7 bases. The CDR3 has 13 amino acids. The CDR3 nucleotides are TGTGCCAGCAGCCAAGCAGGGGGCAGGGAGCAGTACTTC. Its protein is CASSQAGGREQYF.

The chain uses TRBV4-1 and TRBJ1-3, with 9 nucleotides matching TRBD1. This CDR3 has 16 amino acids. V lost 4 bases to trimming and J lost 2 bases; unmatched junction nucleotides: 6. Germline V gives CDR1 MGHRA, CDR2 YSYEKL. The CDR3 nucleotides are TGCGCCAGCAGCCCAGGGACAGGGAGGACTGGAAACACCATATATTTT. It specifies CASSPGTGRTGNTIYF.